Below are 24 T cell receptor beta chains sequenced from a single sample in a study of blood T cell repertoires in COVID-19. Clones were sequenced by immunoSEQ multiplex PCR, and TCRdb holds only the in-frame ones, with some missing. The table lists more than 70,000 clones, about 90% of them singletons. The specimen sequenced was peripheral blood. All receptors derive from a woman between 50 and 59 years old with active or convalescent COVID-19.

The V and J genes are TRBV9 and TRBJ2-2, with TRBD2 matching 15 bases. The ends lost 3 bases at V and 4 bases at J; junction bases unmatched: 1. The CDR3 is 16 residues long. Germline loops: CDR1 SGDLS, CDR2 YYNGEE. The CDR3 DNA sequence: TGTGCCAGCAGCGGGGGACTAGCGGGGGGCACCGGGGAGCTGTTTTTT. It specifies CASSGGLAGGTGELFF.

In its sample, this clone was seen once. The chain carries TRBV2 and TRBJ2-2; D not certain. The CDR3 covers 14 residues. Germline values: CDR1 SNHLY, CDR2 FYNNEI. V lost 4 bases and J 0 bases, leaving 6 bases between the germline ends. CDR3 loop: CASSGQTNTGELFF. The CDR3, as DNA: TGTGCCAGCAGTGGGCAGACGAACACCGGGGAGCTGTTTTTT.

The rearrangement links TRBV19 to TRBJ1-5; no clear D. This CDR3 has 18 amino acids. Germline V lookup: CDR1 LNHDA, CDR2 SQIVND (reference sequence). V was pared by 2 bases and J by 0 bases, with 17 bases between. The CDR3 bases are TGTGCCAGTAGTATACCCCCAAGAAGCCACCATAGCAATCAGCCCCAGCATTTT. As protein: CASSIPPRSHHSNQPQHF.

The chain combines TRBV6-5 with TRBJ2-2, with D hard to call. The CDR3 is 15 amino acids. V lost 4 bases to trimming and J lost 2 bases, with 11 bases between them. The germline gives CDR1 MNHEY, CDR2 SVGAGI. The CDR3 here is CASSFSGSNTGELFF. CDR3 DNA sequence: TGTGCCAGCAGTTTCTCGGGTAGCAACACCGGGGAGCTGTTTTTT.

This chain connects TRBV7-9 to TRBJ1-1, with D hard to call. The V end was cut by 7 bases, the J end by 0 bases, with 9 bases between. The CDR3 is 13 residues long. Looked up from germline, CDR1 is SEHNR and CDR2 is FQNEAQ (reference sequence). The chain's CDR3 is CASTNGLNTEAFF. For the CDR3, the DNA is TGTGCCAGCACCAACGGGTTGAACACTGAAGCTTTCTTT.

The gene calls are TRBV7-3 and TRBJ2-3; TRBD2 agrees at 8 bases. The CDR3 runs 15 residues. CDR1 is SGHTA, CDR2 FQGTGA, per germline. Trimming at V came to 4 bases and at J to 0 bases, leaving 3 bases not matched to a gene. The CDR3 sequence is CASSSGGGSTDTQYF. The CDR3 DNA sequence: TGTGCCAGCAGCTCGGGCGGGGGGAGCACAGATACGCAGTATTTT.

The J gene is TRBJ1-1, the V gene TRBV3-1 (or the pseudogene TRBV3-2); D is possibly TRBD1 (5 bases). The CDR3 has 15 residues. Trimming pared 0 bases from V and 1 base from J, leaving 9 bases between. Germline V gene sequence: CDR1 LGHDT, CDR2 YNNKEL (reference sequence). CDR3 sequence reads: CASSQDFQGNTEAFF. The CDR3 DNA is TGTGCCAGCAGCCAAGATTTCCAGGGGAACACTGAAGCTTTCTTT.

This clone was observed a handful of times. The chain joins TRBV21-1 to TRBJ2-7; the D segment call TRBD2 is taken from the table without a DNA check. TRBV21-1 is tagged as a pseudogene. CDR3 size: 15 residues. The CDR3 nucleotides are TGTGCCAGCAGCCCCTGTTATCCCCCGTCATGCTTACTCCGGTTC. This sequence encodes CASSPCYPPSCLLRF.

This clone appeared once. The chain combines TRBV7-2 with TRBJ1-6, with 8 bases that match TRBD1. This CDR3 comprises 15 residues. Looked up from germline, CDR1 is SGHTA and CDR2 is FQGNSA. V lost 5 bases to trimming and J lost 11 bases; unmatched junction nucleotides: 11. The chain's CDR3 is CASSTVTGDVAPLHF. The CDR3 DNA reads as TGTGCCAGCAGCACCGTGACAGGGGACGTAGCACCCCTCCACTTT.

Here the CDR3 DNA reads TGTGCCAGCAGCTCCCTGGGGACAGTCAACTATGGCTACACCTTC. This translates into CASSSLGTVNYGYTF. The chain joins TRBV7-9 to TRBJ1-2; 7 bases match TRBD1. CDR1 and CDR2 from the germline V gene are SEHNR and FQNEAQ (reference sequence). The CDR3 runs 15 residues. Trimming cost V 4 bases and J 2 bases; bases outside gene matches: 7.

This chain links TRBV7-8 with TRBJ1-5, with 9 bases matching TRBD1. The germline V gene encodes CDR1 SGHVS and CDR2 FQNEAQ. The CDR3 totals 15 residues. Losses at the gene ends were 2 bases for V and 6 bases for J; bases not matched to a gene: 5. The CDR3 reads CASSLSTGGVQPQHF. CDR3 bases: TGTGCCAGCAGCTTATCGACAGGGGGAGTTCAGCCCCAGCATTTT.

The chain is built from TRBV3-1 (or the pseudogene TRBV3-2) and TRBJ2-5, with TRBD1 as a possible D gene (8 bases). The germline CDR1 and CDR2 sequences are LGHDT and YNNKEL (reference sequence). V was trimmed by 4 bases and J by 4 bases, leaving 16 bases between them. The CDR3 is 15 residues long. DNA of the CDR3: TGTGCCAGCAGCCGACTAGCAGGGGGCAGAGAGACCCAGTACTTC. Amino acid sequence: CASSRLAGGRETQYF.

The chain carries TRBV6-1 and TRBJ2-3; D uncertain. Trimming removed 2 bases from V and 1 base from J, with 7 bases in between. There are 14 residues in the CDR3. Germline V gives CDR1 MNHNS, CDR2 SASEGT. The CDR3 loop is CASSERRGTDTQYF. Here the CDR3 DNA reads TGTGCCAGCAGTGAAAGACGGGGCACAGATACGCAGTATTTT.

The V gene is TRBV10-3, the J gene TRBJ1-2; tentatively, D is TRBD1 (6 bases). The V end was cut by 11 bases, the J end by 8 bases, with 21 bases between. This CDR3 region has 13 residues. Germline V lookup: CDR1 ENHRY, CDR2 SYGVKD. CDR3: CAQSKDRGGGYTF. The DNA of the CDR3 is TGTGCCCAATCGAAGGACAGAGGAGGCGGCTACACCTTC.

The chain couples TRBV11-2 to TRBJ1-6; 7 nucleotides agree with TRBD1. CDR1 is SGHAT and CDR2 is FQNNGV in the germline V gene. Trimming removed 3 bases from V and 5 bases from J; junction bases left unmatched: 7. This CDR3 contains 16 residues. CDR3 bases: TGTGCCAGCAGCTTTCAAACGGGACAGAATAATTCACCCCTCCACTTT. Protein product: CASSFQTGQNNSPLHF. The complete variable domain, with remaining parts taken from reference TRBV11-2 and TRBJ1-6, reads EAGVAQSPRYKIIEKRQSVAFWCNPISGHATLYWYQQILGQGPKLLIQFQNNGVVDDSQLPKDRFSAERLKGVDSTLKIQPAKLEDSAVYLCASSFQTGQNNSPLHFGNGTRLTVT.

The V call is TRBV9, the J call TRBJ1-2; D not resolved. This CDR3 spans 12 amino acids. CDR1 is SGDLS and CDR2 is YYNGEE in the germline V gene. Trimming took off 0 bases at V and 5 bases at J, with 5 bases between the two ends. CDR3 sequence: CASSVAGYGYTF. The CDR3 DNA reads TGTGCCAGCAGCGTAGCGGGGTATGGCTACACCTTC.

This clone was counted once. The CDR3 DNA reads as TGTGCCAGCAGTTACCGTCCAGCGGGGGACCTGGGGGAGACCCAGTACTTC. Amino acids: CASSYRPAGDLGETQYF. The chain joins TRBV6-2 or TRBV6-3 to TRBJ2-5; 8 bases agree with TRBD2. Germline V CDR1 and CDR2: MNHEY, SVGEGT. The ends lost 2 bases at V and 5 bases at J; junction bases unmatched: 13. CDR3 length: 17 residues.

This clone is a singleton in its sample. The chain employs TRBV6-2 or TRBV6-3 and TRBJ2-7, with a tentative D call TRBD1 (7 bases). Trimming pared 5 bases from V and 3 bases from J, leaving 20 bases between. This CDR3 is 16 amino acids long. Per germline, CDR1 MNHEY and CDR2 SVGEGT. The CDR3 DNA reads TGTGCCAGCAGTAGGACCTTGGAGGGGGCGAGCTACGAGCAGTACTTC. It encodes CASSRTLEGASYEQYF.

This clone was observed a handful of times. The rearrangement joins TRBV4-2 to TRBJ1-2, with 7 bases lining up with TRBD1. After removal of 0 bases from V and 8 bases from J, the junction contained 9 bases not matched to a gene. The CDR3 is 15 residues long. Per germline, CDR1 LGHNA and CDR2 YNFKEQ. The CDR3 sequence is CASSQETVTGKGYTF. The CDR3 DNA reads TGTGCCAGCAGCCAAGAAACGGTGACAGGGAAAGGCTACACCTTC.

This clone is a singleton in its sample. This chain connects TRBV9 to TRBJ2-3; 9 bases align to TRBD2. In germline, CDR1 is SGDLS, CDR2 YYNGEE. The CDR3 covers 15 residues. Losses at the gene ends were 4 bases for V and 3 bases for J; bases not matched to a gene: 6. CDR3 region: CASSPRLAATDTQYF. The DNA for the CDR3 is TGTGCCAGCAGCCCACGACTAGCGGCGACAGATACGCAGTATTTT.

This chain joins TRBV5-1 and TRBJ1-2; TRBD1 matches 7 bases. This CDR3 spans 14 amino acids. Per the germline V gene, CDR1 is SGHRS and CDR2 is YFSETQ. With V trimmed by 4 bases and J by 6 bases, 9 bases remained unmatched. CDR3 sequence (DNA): TGCGCCAGCAGCCTGGTCAGGGGGGAACATGGCTACACCTTC. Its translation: CASSLVRGEHGYTF.

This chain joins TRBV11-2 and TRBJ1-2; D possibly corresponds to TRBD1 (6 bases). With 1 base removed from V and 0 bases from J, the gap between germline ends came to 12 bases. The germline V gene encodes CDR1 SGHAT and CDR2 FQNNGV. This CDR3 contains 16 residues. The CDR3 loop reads CASSLGRGFTNYGYTF. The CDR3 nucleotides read TGTGCCAGCAGCTTAGGAAGGGGGTTTACTAACTATGGCTACACCTTC.

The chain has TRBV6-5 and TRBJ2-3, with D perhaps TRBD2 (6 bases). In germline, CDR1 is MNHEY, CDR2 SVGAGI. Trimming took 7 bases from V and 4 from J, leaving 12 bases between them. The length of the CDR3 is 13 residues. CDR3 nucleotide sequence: TGTGCCAGCACCCCGTCGGGGGCAGATACGCAGTATTTT. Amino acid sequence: CASTPSGADTQYF.

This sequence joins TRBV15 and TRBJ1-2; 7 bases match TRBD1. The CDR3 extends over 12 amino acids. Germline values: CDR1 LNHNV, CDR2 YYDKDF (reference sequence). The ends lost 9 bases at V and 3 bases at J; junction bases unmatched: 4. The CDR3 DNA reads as TGTGCCACGCAGGGGGAGTACTATGGCTACACCTTC. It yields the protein CATQGEYYGYTF. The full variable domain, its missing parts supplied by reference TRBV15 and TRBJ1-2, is DAMVIQNPRYQVTQFGKPVTLSCSQTLNHNVMYWYQQKSSQAPKLLFHYYDKDFNNEADTPDNFQSRRPNTSFCFLDIRSPGLGDTAMYLCATQGEYYGYTFGSGTRLTVV.